This T cell receptor beta chain was identified during a study of Tregs in tolerant kidney transplant recipients. Germline lookup yields CDR1 DFQATT and CDR2 SNEGSKA (reference sequence). The length of the CDR3 is 17 residues. Trimming at V came to 0 bases and at J to 2 bases, leaving 10 bases not matched to a gene. The nonmyeloablative bone marrow transplants came from related graft donors, with transient mixed chimerism. Note on this clone: The DNA ends 3 residues before the CDR3 does, and the rest of the CDR3 is filled in from the germline J gene.

Method: immunoSEQ multiplex PCR; TCRdb's copy keeps in-frame clones and lacks some. The sample totals some 30,000 clones. The receptor was isolated from a human patient who received a combined kidney and bone marrow transplant. Some T cells may be supplied by the graft donor. The chain is built from TRBV20-1 and TRBJ2-4, with 7 bases identical to TRBD2. The sample in question was CD4+ T cells from blood (PBMCs), obtained 24 months after the transplant. The sequenced part of the CDR3 DNA is TGCAGTGCTAGAGATGGGGCTAGCGGTTCAACCAAAAACATT. It translates to CSARDGASGSTKNI. The entire CDR3 protein is CSARDGASGSTKNIQYF.